What follows are 27 T cell receptor beta chains derived from one specimen sequenced in a study of blood T cell repertoires in COVID-19 (dated by TCRdb to the early 2020s). Libraries came from the immunoSEQ multiplex PCR assay. In its TCRdb copy, this immuneACCESS table keeps in-frame sequences only and misses some clones. Where compared with another copy, unresolved V genes explain less than half of these, and the others have no known cause. For this sample there are 250,000 to 350,000 clones; about 88% appear just once. The ten largest clonotypes hold 2% of the sample. The sample comprised PBMCs or T cells enriched from blood (not recorded which). These receptor sequences come from a woman aged 55-69 years in a cohort exposed to, infected with or recovered from COVID-19 (not recorded which).

The V gene is TRBV28, the J gene TRBJ2-1; TRBD2 agrees at 12 bases. The CDR3 loop spans 15 amino acids. J gave up 5 bases and V 8 bases, and 7 bases lay outside the gene matches. Germline V gene sequence: CDR1 MDHEN, CDR2 SYDVKM. CDR3 sequence: CASGLTSGGNNEQFF. Here the CDR3 DNA reads TGTGCCAGCGGATTAACTAGCGGGGGGAACAATGAGCAGTTCTTC. Supplemented by reference TRBV28 and TRBJ2-1, the full variable domain reads DVKVTQSSRYLVKRTGEKVFLECVQDMDHENMFWYRQDPGLGLRLIYFSYDVKMKEKGDIPEGYSVSREKKERFSLILESASTNQTSMYLCASGLTSGGNNEQFFGPGTRLTVL.

This clone appeared once. This chain links TRBV27 with TRBJ2-1; 7 nucleotides match TRBD2. CDR1 is MNHEY and CDR2 is SMNVEV in the germline V gene (reference sequence). The CDR3 extends over 14 amino acids. The V and J ends lost 0 bases and 9 bases, in that order; junction bases with no gene match: 5. This CDR3 is CASSLSGGGGEQFF. CDR3 coding DNA: TGTGCCAGCAGTTTATCGGGCGGGGGTGGTGAGCAGTTCTTC.

The chain links TRBV27 to TRBJ2-1; 7 nucleotides match TRBD2. V shed 3 bases, J shed 0 bases, and the junction held 2 bases outside the gene matches. Germline V gene data show CDR1 as MNHEY and CDR2 as SMNVEV (reference sequence). The CDR3 contains 15 residues. In DNA form, the CDR3 reads TGTGCCAGCAGTTTTAGCGGGCCCTCCTACAATGAGCAGTTCTTC. As protein: CASSFSGPSYNEQFF.

J is TRBJ1-5 and V is TRBV7-2; weak D call: TRBD1 (5 bases). This CDR3 is built from 18 residues. Germline V lookup: CDR1 SGHTA, CDR2 FQGNSA. Trimming shortened V by 5 bases and J by 0 bases, and 20 bases separated the two germline ends. The CDR3 DNA reads TGTGCCAGCAGCCCCAAAGCCTCAGGGTCTTATAGCAATCAGCCCCAGCATTTT. Encoded protein: CASSPKASGSYSNQPQHF.

This sequence joins TRBV4-1 and TRBJ2-7; 8 nucleotides match TRBD2. V shed 0 bases, J shed 2 bases, and the junction held 9 bases outside the gene matches. Germline CDR1 and CDR2: MGHRA and YSYEKL. The CDR3 has 17 residues. The CDR3 nucleotides read TGCGCCAGCAGCCAAGATGCGATCGGCGGGAGGACCTACGAGCAGTACTTC. This translates into CASSQDAIGGRTYEQYF.

Written as DNA, the CDR3 is TGTGCCAGCAGCTTAGAGCTCTCGTCCTACGAGCAGTACTTC. Amino acids: CASSLELSSYEQYF. The J gene is TRBJ2-7, the V gene TRBV7-9, with unresolved D. There are 14 residues in the CDR3. The V end lost 1 base, the J end lost 1 base, and 8 bases lay between the germline ends. Germline-derived CDR1 and CDR2 are SEHNR and FQNEAQ (reference sequence).

The J gene is TRBJ1-5, the V gene TRBV27; 8 bases fit TRBD1. Germline loops: CDR1 MNHEY, CDR2 SMNVEV (reference sequence). The CDR3 sequence is 17 residues long. The trim removed 4 bases at V and 0 bases at J, leaving 8 bases unmatched. The chain's CDR3 is CASSSRTGRDSNQPQHF. CDR3 sequence (DNA): TGTGCCAGCAGTTCGCGGACAGGGAGAGATAGCAATCAGCCCCAGCATTTT.

This sequence joins TRBV9 and TRBJ1-1, with D maybe TRBD1 (6 bases). CDR1 is SGDLS and CDR2 is YYNGEE in the germline V gene. The CDR3 has 15 residues. Trimming took 4 bases from V and 3 from J, leaving 16 bases between them. The CDR3 loop is CASSKRGRADTEAFF. CDR3 in DNA: TGTGCCAGCAGCAAGAGGGGGAGGGCGGACACTGAAGCTTTCTTT.

The rearrangement uses TRBV6-5 and TRBJ1-1, with 9 positions matching TRBD1. Germline V gives CDR1 MNHEY, CDR2 SVGAGI. The V and J ends lost 10 bases and 5 bases, in that order; junction bases with no gene match: 14. This CDR3 comprises 15 residues. The CDR3 coding sequence is TGTGCCATTCAAAAGTCCGGGACAGGGAAAACTGAAGCTTTCTTT. Protein product: CAIQKSGTGKTEAFF.

The chain carries TRBV5-1 and TRBJ2-2, with 8 positions matching TRBD2. The CDR3 spans 15 residues. Losses at the gene ends were 1 base for V and 8 bases for J; bases not matched to a gene: 7. The germline gives CDR1 SGHRS, CDR2 YFSETQ. The CDR3 DNA follows: TGCGCCAGCAGCTTGATCGGGAGGGCCGTTGGGGAGCTGTTTTTT. It translates to CASSLIGRAVGELFF.

The CDR3 reads CATSREIKSSTNEKLFF. Written as DNA, the CDR3 is TGTGCCACCAGCAGAGAAATCAAAAGCTCAACTAATGAAAAACTGTTTTTT. The V gene is TRBV15, the J gene TRBJ1-4; D is uncertain. Trimming stripped 0 bases from V and 0 bases from J, with 11 bases between. This CDR3 is built from 17 residues. CDR1 and CDR2 from the germline V gene are LNHNV and YYDKDF (reference sequence).

The chain has TRBV9 and TRBJ1-6; TRBD1 agrees at 7 bases. Trimming at V came to 3 bases and at J to 5 bases, leaving 8 bases not matched to a gene. The germline gives CDR1 SGDLS, CDR2 YYNGEE. This CDR3 is built from 16 residues. The CDR3 reads CASSGRSGQNNSPLHF. CDR3 in DNA: TGTGCCAGCAGCGGGAGATCGGGACAGAATAATTCACCCCTCCACTTT.

The chain is built from TRBV18 and TRBJ1-4, with 9 bases matching TRBD1. This CDR3 has 14 residues. Losses at the gene ends were 5 bases for V and 7 bases for J; bases not matched to a gene: 5. Germline CDR1 is KGHSH and CDR2 is LQKENI. The CDR3 is CASSSGQGPEKLFF. The DNA for the CDR3 is TGTGCCAGCTCATCCGGACAGGGGCCTGAAAAACTGTTTTTT.

The CDR3 region has the DNA TGTGCCAGCAGCCCAGAGGGACAGGGGGCAAATGGCTACACCTTC. Translating it yields CASSPEGQGANGYTF. The gene calls are TRBV7-9 and TRBJ1-2; 12 bases map to TRBD1. Germline-derived CDR1 and CDR2 are SEHNR and FQNEAQ (reference sequence). This CDR3 region has 15 residues. V lost 5 bases, J lost 6 bases, and 7 bases stayed unmatched.

This chain joins TRBV11-1 and TRBJ2-2; 7 positions agree with TRBD1. The germline gives CDR1 SGHAT, CDR2 FQDESV (reference sequence). The CDR3 length is 14 residues. The junction had 0 bases not matched to a gene; V was cut back by 5 bases and J by 0 bases. CDR3 DNA sequence: TGTGCCAGCAGCGGGACAGCGAACACCGGGGAGCTGTTTTTT. This sequence encodes CASSGTANTGELFF.

The chain couples TRBV28 to TRBJ1-1; D is possibly TRBD1 (6 bases). V was clipped by 2 bases and J by 7 bases, with 14 bases between them. The CDR3 covers 14 residues. CDR1 is MDHEN, CDR2 SYDVKM, per germline. CDR3 region: CASSLTGGSSEAFF. The CDR3 DNA is TGTGCCAGCAGTTTAACTGGGGGCTCCAGTGAAGCTTTCTTT. Full variable domain (remainder filled in from reference TRBV28 and TRBJ1-1): DVKVTQSSRYLVKRTGEKVFLECVQDMDHENMFWYRQDPGLGLRLIYFSYDVKMKEKGDIPEGYSVSREKKERFSLILESASTNQTSMYLCASSLTGGSSEAFFGQGTRLTVV.

The genes are TRBV7-8 and TRBJ2-6; 8 bases are shared with TRBD1. The V segment lost 4 bases and the J segment 1 base; nucleotides outside the gene matches: 9. Germline V gives CDR1 SGHVS, CDR2 FQNEAQ. The CDR3 runs to 18 residues. The CDR3 nucleotides are TGTGCCAGCAGCTCCAGACAGGGGAGAACATCTGGGGCCAACGTCCTGACTTTC. It encodes CASSSRQGRTSGANVLTF.

The chain couples TRBV2 to TRBJ2-7; possible D gene TRBD1, 6 bases. The CDR3 has 13 residues. V lost 3 bases and J 7 bases, leaving 13 bases between the germline ends. CDR1 and CDR2 from the germline V gene are SNHLY and FYNNEI. CDR3 sequence: CASSETGGGEQYF. The CDR3 DNA reads as TGTGCCAGCAGTGAGACAGGAGGCGGGGAGCAGTACTTC.

The chain has TRBV19 and TRBJ1-5; 7 positions match TRBD1. The V and J ends lost 6 bases and 6 bases, in that order; junction bases with no gene match: 8. The CDR3 loop spans 14 amino acids. Germline V gene data show CDR1 as LNHDA and CDR2 as SQIVND (reference sequence). The CDR3 here is CASRGDREVQPQHF. CDR3 nucleotides: TGTGCCAGTAGGGGTGACAGGGAGGTTCAGCCCCAGCATTTT.

V is TRBV18 and J is TRBJ1-3; TRBD1 matches 8 bases. Trimming at V came to 5 bases and at J to 3 bases, leaving 9 bases not matched to a gene. Germline values: CDR1 KGHSH, CDR2 LQKENI. The CDR3 loop spans 16 amino acids. CDR3 nucleotides: TGTGCCAGCTCAGCCGAGACAGGGGTTCTTGGAAACACCATATATTTT. Its protein product is CASSAETGVLGNTIYF.

This rearrangement joins TRBV28 to TRBJ2-5, with 9 bases aligning to TRBD2. Germline trimming cut 3 bases from V and 5 bases from J; bases unmatched to any gene: 7. Germline V gives CDR1 MDHEN, CDR2 SYDVKM. The CDR3 covers 15 residues. The chain's CDR3 is CASSFFLAGRETQYF. In nucleotides, the CDR3 is TGTGCCAGCAGTTTTTTCCTAGCGGGAAGGGAGACCCAGTACTTC.

V and J are TRBV6-5 and TRBJ1-4; TRBD1 matches 7 bases. Trimming at V came to 5 bases and at J to 7 bases, leaving 4 bases not matched to a gene. From germline, CDR1 is MNHEY and CDR2 SVGAGI. The CDR3 covers 13 residues. The chain's CDR3 is CASSNNRGEKLFF. The CDR3 DNA is TGTGCCAGCAGTAATAACAGGGGTGAAAAACTGTTTTTT.

The CDR3 here is CASSKGQGRTDTQYF. The CDR3 bases are TGTGCCAGCAGCAAAGGACAGGGAAGAACAGATACGCAGTATTTT. This rearrangement joins TRBV7-2 to TRBJ2-3, with TRBD1 matching 8 bases. The junction had 7 bases not matched to a gene; V was cut back by 5 bases and J by 3 bases. This CDR3 comprises 15 residues. Per germline, CDR1 SGHTA and CDR2 FQGNSA.

The gene calls are TRBV9 and TRBJ2-2; D might be TRBD1 (6 bases). This CDR3 has 16 amino acids. CDR1 and CDR2 (germline): SGDLS, YYNGEE. The V end was cut by 3 bases, the J end by 5 bases, with 17 bases between. CDR3 sequence: CASSAGLGTRTGELFF. CDR3 sequence (DNA): TGTGCCAGCAGCGCCGGACTCGGGACAAGGACCGGGGAGCTGTTTTTT. Complete variable domain (other parts from reference TRBV9 and TRBJ2-2): DSGVTQTPKHLITATGQRVTLRCSPRSGDLSVYWYQQSLDQGLQFLIQYYNGEERAKGNILERFSAQQFPDLHSELNLSSLELGDSALYFCASSAGLGTRTGELFFGEGSRLTVL.

The chain links TRBV28 to TRBJ2-7, with 8 bases fitting TRBD2. The germline gives CDR1 MDHEN, CDR2 SYDVKM. CDR3 length: 14 residues. After removal of 7 bases from V and 3 bases from J, the junction contained 8 bases not matched to a gene. DNA of the CDR3: TGTGCCAGCACCACCCCGGGGGGGGACTACGAGCAGTACTTC. This sequence encodes CASTTPGGDYEQYF.

This chain connects TRBV28 to TRBJ2-7; D perhaps matches TRBD1 (5 bases). In germline, CDR1 is MDHEN, CDR2 SYDVKM. V gave up 3 bases and J gave up 1 base, with 13 bases separating them. This CDR3 region has 15 residues. The DNA for the CDR3 is TGTGCCAGCAGTTTCAGGGCTATTGTGTCCTACGAGCAGTACTTC. Its protein product is CASSFRAIVSYEQYF.

J is TRBJ2-7 and V is TRBV5-1; 8 positions agree with TRBD1. Per germline, CDR1 SGHRS and CDR2 YFSETQ. The CDR3 has 15 amino acids. V was pared by 0 bases and J by 2 bases, with 4 bases of the junction left unmatched. CDR3 amino acids: CASSLGGQVAYEQYF. DNA for the CDR3: TGCGCCAGCAGCTTGGGGGGACAGGTAGCCTACGAGCAGTACTTC.